The table lists the clone carrying this T cell receptor (beta chain) with a few counts. The antigen remains unidentified. Sequencing targeted expressed TCRB transcripts, as all isolated RNA had been reverse transcribed. The table came from immunoSEQ multiplex PCR; TCRdb's copy has only in-frame clones and leaves some out. This sample has 300,000 or so clones, with 8% found just once. The record originates from a study of beta chain features in type 1 diabetes. Study findings and constraints: Any role of HLA type in TCRB rearrangement remained unresolved here.

The germline V gene has CDR1 SQVTM and CDR2 ANQGSEA. V lost 4 bases to trimming and J lost 7 bases, with 13 bases between them. CDR3 length: 12 amino acids. Sequencing input: central memory CD4+ T cells from blood. This clonotype originated in a woman under 30 in good health. The gene calls are TRBV29-1 and TRBJ1-1; possible D gene TRBD1, 5 bases. The CDR3: CSVAPIRVEAFF. The CDR3 coding sequence is TGCAGCGTTGCCCCGATCAGGGTTGAAGCTTTCTTT.